These T cell receptor beta chains were read from a single sample in a study of blood T cells in healthy people across ages. TCRdb fed the 5' RACE reads into MiXCR, producing one record per CDR3 protein. Of around 1,800,000 distinct CDR3 sequences listed, around 40% were seen once; the top ten hold under 30%. The material sequenced was blood. All receptors derive from a human donor in good health. The CDR3 runs from the conserved cysteine through the conserved F or W. A D gene is named only where the DNA matches it firmly. Not all rows give a size; the values are once, few, many and, for expanded clones, a class.

>.|TRBJ1-2|TRBV28|13|few
CASQKRGDYGYTF
TGTGCCAGCCAAAAGAGGGGGGACTATGGCTACACCTTC
>.|TRBJ2-3|TRBV9|14|once
CASSVGSRGDTQYF
TGTGCCAGCAGCGTAGGGTCAAGGGGAGATACGCAGTATTTT
>.|TRBJ1-4|TRBV20-1|15|few
CSCSLNWRQGEKLFF
TGCAGTTGCTCCCTCAACTGGCGGCAGGGTGAAAAACTGTTTTTT
>.|TRBJ1-2|TRBV12-3/TRBV12-4|12|many
CASSLSDYGYTF
TGTGCCAGCAGTTTATCGGACTATGGCTACACCTTC
>TRBD1|TRBJ1-4|TRBV6-1|18|few
CASSAGRTGGEKAEKLFF
TGTGCCAGCAGCGCCGGGCGGACAGGGGGCGAGAAAGCTGAAAAACTGTTTTTT
>.|TRBJ1-5|TRBV15|18|few
CATSRDPVWSDSNQPQHF
TGTGCCACCAGCAGAGATCCGGTCTGGTCCGATAGCAATCAGCCCCAGCATTTT
>TRBD1|TRBJ2-2|TRBV7-9|14|few
CASSNHRGSGELFF
TGTGCCAGCAGCAACCACAGGGGATCCGGGGAGCTGTTTTTT
>TRBD2|TRBJ2-7|TRBV4-3|16|few
CASSQDGRVGSCEQYF
TGCGCCAGCAGCCAAGATGGGAGGGTTGGCTCCTGCGAGCAGTACTTC
>.|TRBJ2-7|TRBV20-1|13|.
CSAHPGGGYEQYF
TGCAGTGCCCACCCCGGGGGCGGGTACGAGCAGTACTTC
>TRBD1|TRBJ2-5|TRBV28|15|few
CATGTGWGTGETQYF
TGTGCCACCGGGACAGGTTGGGGGACCGGGGAGACCCAGTACTTC
>.|TRBJ2-5|TRBV9|13|.
CVSSVVGEETQYF
TGTGTCAGCAGCGTAGTAGGGGAGGAGACCCAGTACTTC
>TRBD1|TRBJ2-7|TRBV30|15|.
CAWSAGTGVTYEQYF
TGTGCCTGGAGTGCCGGGACAGGGGTTACCTACGAGCAGTACTTC
>.|TRBJ1-1|TRBV20-1|13|.
CSASSGQNTEAFF
TGCAGTGCGAGTTCCGGACAGAACACTGAAGCTTTCTTT
>.|TRBJ2-3|TRBV4-2|13|.
CASSTGHPDTQYF
TGTGCCAGCAGCACGGGCCACCCAGATACGCAGTATTTT
>.|TRBJ2-4|TRBV20-1|16|.
CSARGGRQGARNIQYF
TGCAGTGCTAGGGGGGGGCGGCAGGGGGCGAGGAACATTCAGTACTTC
>TRBD2|TRBJ2-1|TRBV13|15|few
CASSPIAGGFNEQFF
TGTGCCAGCAGCCCAATAGCGGGGGGTTTCAATGAGCAGTTCTTC
>TRBD1|TRBJ2-7|TRBV5-1|14|few
CASSLGQGVSEQYF
TGCGCCAGCAGCTTGGGACAGGGGGTAAGCGAGCAGTACTTC
>TRBD1|TRBJ2-1|TRBV9|15|.
CASSIGQGARHEQFF
TGTGCCAGCAGCATCGGACAGGGGGCGCGCCATGAGCAGTTCTTC
>.|TRBJ2-7|TRBV6-5|16|.
CASRMTGVGSYNEQYF
TGTGCCAGCAGAATGACTGGGGTAGGGTCCTACAATGAGCAGTACTTC
>TRBD1|TRBJ1-1|TRBV3-1|14|.
CASSQDLNRGQAFF
TGTGCCAGCAGCCAAGATCTAAACAGGGGTCAAGCTTTCTTT
>.|TRBJ1-1|TRBV20-1|12|.
CGARVPNTEAFF
TGCGGTGCCCGGGTTCCGAACACTGAAGCTTTCTTT
>.|TRBJ2-5|TRBV7-9|15|.
CASSLTGTLQETQYF
TGTGCCAGCAGCTTAACCGGGACGTTACAAGAGACCCAGTACTTC
>TRBD2|TRBJ2-1|TRBV4-1|17|few
CASSQVVASGSPNEQFF
TGCGCCAGCAGCCAGGTTGTGGCTAGCGGGAGTCCAAATGAGCAGTTCTTC
>TRBD2|TRBJ2-1|TRBV7-9|17|.
CASSLEGGLAGRNKQFF
TGTGCCAGCAGCTTAGAGGGAGGACTAGCGGGGAGAAATAAGCAGTTCTTC
>.|TRBJ2-3|TRBV10-3|15|.
CAISESGGPQDTQYF
TGTGCCATCAGTGAGTCGGGGGGGCCCCAAGATACGCAGTATTTT
>.|TRBJ2-1|TRBV10-3|13|.
CAIRGGGINEQFF
TGTGCCATCAGGGGGGGCGGAATCAATGAGCAGTTCTTC
>TRBD1|TRBJ2-4|TRBV25-1|12|once
CVTIDRATGQYF
TGTGTCACCATAGACAGGGCTACGGGGCAGTACTTC
>.|TRBJ2-4|TRBV6-5|15|.
CASSYSGDGGSIQYF
TGTGCCAGCAGTTACTCGGGGGATGGGGGGAGCATTCAGTACTTC
>TRBD2|TRBJ2-3|TRBV2|17|few
CASSELVGGSSPDTQYF
TGTGCCAGCAGTGAATTGGTGGGGGGGTCCTCCCCAGATACGCAGTATTTT
>.|TRBJ1-1|TRBV5-1|17|.
CASSPTPLDSMNTEAFF
TGCGCCAGCAGCCCTACCCCCTTAGACAGCATGAACACTGAAGCTTTCTTT